One and the same sample provided the 22 T cell receptor beta chains below, sequenced in a study of follicular helper T cells after annual influenza vaccination. The method was immunoSEQ multiplex PCR; TCRdb's version includes in-frame clones alone and lacks a portion of them. The table lists about 10,000 clones, about 90% of them singletons. Time point reported: 2015-2016 season, pre-vaccination. Sequences were derived from CXCR5+ CD38- circulating T follicular helper cells from blood, sampled on the day of influenza vaccination. Subset: circulating Tfh, non-naive CD4+CXCR5+PD-1+ (ICOS+CD38+ or ICOS-CD38-). Receptors were obtained from an adult who received the influenza vaccine.

The chain is built from TRBV19 and TRBJ1-2; 8 bases fit TRBD1. The CDR3 runs 14 residues. Germline V CDR1 and CDR2: LNHDA, SQIVND (reference sequence). J gave up 3 bases and V 4 bases, and 4 bases lay outside the gene matches. For the CDR3, the DNA is TGTGCCAGTAGTACCCCGGGACAGGACTATGGCTACACCTTC. Protein: CASSTPGQDYGYTF. The full variable domain, rest sourced from reference TRBV19 and TRBJ1-2, is DGGITQSPKYLFRKEGQNVTLSCEQNLNHDAMYWYRQDPGQGLRLIYYSQIVNDFQKGDIAEGYSVSREKKESFPLTVTSAQKNPTAFYLCASSTPGQDYGYTFGSGTRLTVV.

There are a few counts of this clone. The CDR3 sequence: CASSVVAGWNTEAFF. In nucleotides, the CDR3 is TGTGCCAGCAGCGTAGTGGCAGGCTGGAACACTGAAGCTTTCTTT. The J gene is TRBJ1-1, the V gene TRBV9; D gene ambiguous. The germline CDR1 and CDR2 sequences are SGDLS and YYNGEE. Trimming cost V 0 bases and J 1 base, with 10 bases left between them. The CDR3 spans 15 residues.

The rearrangement links TRBV19 to TRBJ1-2; the match to TRBD1 covers 9 bases. CDR1 is LNHDA, CDR2 SQIVND, per germline (reference sequence). V trimming: 5 bases; J trimming: 4 bases; junction bases outside the gene matches: 14. The CDR3 is 17 amino acids. For the CDR3, the DNA is TGTGCCAGTAGTCCCCTAGGGACAGGGTCCGACCTCTATGGCTACACCTTC. It encodes CASSPLGTGSDLYGYTF.

The rearrangement links TRBV30 to TRBJ2-1; D is perhaps TRBD1 or TRBD2 (7 bases each). This CDR3 has 13 residues. Germline V CDR1 and CDR2: GTSNPN, SVGIG (reference sequence). Trimming took 0 bases from V and 9 from J, leaving 12 bases between them. CDR3 sequence: CAWSVSGGGEQFF. The CDR3 coding sequence is TGTGCCTGGAGTGTTTCAGGGGGGGGTGAGCAGTTCTTC.

The chain combines TRBV19 with TRBJ1-5, with D possibly matching TRBD1 (5 bases). Germline loops: CDR1 LNHDA, CDR2 SQIVND (reference sequence). This CDR3 is 16 amino acids long. Trimming removed 1 base from V and 3 bases from J, with 13 bases in between. In nucleotides, the CDR3 is TGTGCCAGTAGTATAGGAGAGGGACGGAACAATCAGCCCCAGCATTTT. It encodes CASSIGEGRNNQPQHF.

The rearrangement joins TRBV2 to TRBJ2-7; D is unclear. CDR3 length: 11 amino acids. V was pared by 5 bases and J by 5 bases, with 7 bases between. Germline CDR1 is SNHLY and CDR2 is FYNNEI. The CDR3 here is CASSIRDEQYF. For the CDR3, the DNA is TGTGCCAGCAGTATTCGTGACGAGCAGTACTTC. The entire variable domain, with the rest obtained from reference TRBV2 and TRBJ2-7, is as follows: EPEVTQTPSHQVTQMGQEVILRCVPISNHLYFYWYRQILGQKVEFLVSFYNNEISEKSEIFDDQFSVERPDGSNFTLKIRSTKLEDSAMYFCASSIRDEQYFGPGTRLTVT.

The chain couples TRBV7-2 to TRBJ2-5, with D perhaps TRBD1 (5 bases). The ends were cut back, 5 bases at V and 5 bases at J, with 12 bases in the middle. Germline V lookup: CDR1 SGHTA, CDR2 FQGNSA. This CDR3 is 13 amino acids long. CDR3 DNA: TGTGCCAGCAGCCGTGACACAGGCGAGACCCAGTACTTC. This translates into CASSRDTGETQYF.

V and J are TRBV19 and TRBJ2-1; 13 bases line up with TRBD2. V gave up 5 bases and J gave up 15 bases; unmatched junction bases: 7. Germline-derived CDR1 and CDR2 are LNHDA and SQIVND (reference sequence). The length of the CDR3 is 13 residues. The CDR3 nucleotides read TGTGCCAGTAGTTCGACTAGCGGGGGGTCCTGGTTCTTC. It is translated as CASSSTSGGSWFF.

The V gene is TRBV6-1, the J gene TRBJ2-7; the D gene could be TRBD1 or TRBD2 (5 bases each). Per the germline V gene, CDR1 is MNHNS and CDR2 is SASEGT. V lost 6 bases and J 0 bases, leaving 15 bases between the germline ends. The CDR3 spans 15 residues. In DNA form, the CDR3 reads TGTGCCAGCAGCCCTCCCGGGACGCTCTCCTACGAGCAGTACTTC. Protein product: CASSPPGTLSYEQYF.

The rearrangement uses TRBV7-2 and TRBJ1-6; D call uncertain. Germline V gene sequence: CDR1 SGHTA, CDR2 FQGNSA. This CDR3 region has 15 residues. Trimming shortened V by 4 bases and J by 8 bases, and 15 bases separated the two germline ends. The CDR3 is CASSSKVGVHSPLHF. DNA for the CDR3: TGTGCCAGCAGCTCGAAAGTCGGGGTTCATTCACCCCTCCACTTT.

The chain links TRBV7-2 to TRBJ1-5, with no clear D. The CDR3 totals 14 residues. V lost 3 bases and J 6 bases, leaving 12 bases between the germline ends. Per the germline V gene, CDR1 is SGHTA and CDR2 is FQGNSA. The DNA for the CDR3 is TGTGCCAGCAGCTTGAAAGCGGCGGTTCAGCCCCAGCATTTT. This codes for CASSLKAAVQPQHF.

This chain links TRBV5-6 with TRBJ1-2; D is possibly TRBD1 (5 bases). CDR1 SGHDT and CDR2 YYEEEE come from the germline V gene. The CDR3 is 14 amino acids. V gave up 4 bases and J gave up 2 bases, with 12 bases separating them. The CDR3 DNA sequence: TGTGCCAGCAGCCCGGGTGGGGGGAACTATGGCTACACCTTC. It yields the protein CASSPGGGNYGYTF. The whole variable domain, remainder taken from reference TRBV5-6 and TRBJ1-2, is DAGVTQSPTHLIKTRGQQVTLRCSPKSGHDTVSWYQQALGQGPQFIFQYYEEEERQRGNFPDRFSGHQFPNYSSELNVNALLLGDSALYLCASSPGGGNYGYTFGSGTRLTVV.

This chain links TRBV30 with TRBJ2-7; 7 positions match TRBD2. Per the germline V gene, CDR1 is GTSNPN and CDR2 is SVGIG (reference sequence). The CDR3 is 14 residues long. Trimming took 3 bases from V and 3 from J; bases not matched to a gene: 8. The DNA for the CDR3 is TGTGCCTGGAGCGGGGGGAGTCCCTACTACGAGCAGTACTTC. This encodes CAWSGGSPYYEQYF.

The V gene is TRBV7-6, the J gene TRBJ2-6; no firm D call. V was shortened by 5 bases and J by 2 bases, with 7 bases between the two germline ends. The CDR3 runs 14 residues. From germline, CDR1 is SGHVS and CDR2 FNYEAQ. CDR3 sequence (DNA): TGTGCCAGCAGCCCGTGGACTGGGGCCAACGTCCTGACTTTC. Encoded protein: CASSPWTGANVLTF.

This sequence joins TRBV2 and TRBJ2-4; maybe TRBD2 (7 bases). V was trimmed by 4 bases and J by 8 bases, leaving 12 bases between them. The length of the CDR3 is 13 residues. From germline, CDR1 is SNHLY and CDR2 FYNNEI. The chain's CDR3 is CASSVTGRDIQYF. The DNA for the CDR3 is TGTGCCAGCAGTGTAACAGGGAGGGACATTCAGTACTTC. Combining the CDR3 with reference TRBV2 and TRBJ2-4 gives the whole variable domain EPEVTQTPSHQVTQMGQEVILRCVPISNHLYFYWYRQILGQKVEFLVSFYNNEISEKSEIFDDQFSVERPDGSNFTLKIRSTKLEDSAMYFCASSVTGRDIQYFGAGTRLSVL.

V gene TRBV7-2 combines with J gene TRBJ2-7; D call uncertain. V was pared by 3 bases and J by 1 base, with 10 bases between. The CDR3 consists of 14 residues. Germline V CDR1 and CDR2: SGHTA, FQGNSA. CDR3 residues: CASSFTAASYEQYF. The CDR3, as DNA: TGTGCCAGCAGCTTTACTGCGGCTTCCTACGAGCAGTACTTC.

This chain links TRBV19 with TRBJ2-7; no definite D call. Trimming cost V 3 bases and J 0 bases, with 9 bases left between them. The CDR3 spans 14 residues. Germline values: CDR1 LNHDA, CDR2 SQIVND (reference sequence). Here the CDR3 DNA reads TGTGCCAGTAGTATCGCACTGAGCTCCTACGAGCAGTACTTC. Protein: CASSIALSSYEQYF.

The rearrangement links TRBV28 to TRBJ1-2; D perhaps matches TRBD1 (5 bases). Trimming removed 3 bases at V and 2 bases at J, with 10 bases between. The CDR3 totals 14 residues. Germline CDR1 and CDR2: MDHEN and SYDVKM. The CDR3 spells CASSFPTENYGYTF. CDR3 in DNA: TGTGCCAGCAGTTTCCCGACAGAGAACTATGGCTACACCTTC.

The chain recombines TRBV27 with TRBJ1-6, with 8 nucleotides matching TRBD1. From germline, CDR1 is MNHEY and CDR2 SMNVEV (reference sequence). The CDR3 consists of 13 residues. V trimming: 8 bases; J trimming: 12 bases; junction bases outside the gene matches: 9. The CDR3 here is CASQDRAEGPLHF. The CDR3, as DNA: TGTGCCAGCCAGGACAGGGCAGAAGGACCCCTCCACTTT.

The chain's CDR3 is CASIPGTELPEAFF. CDR3 DNA sequence: TGTGCCAGTATCCCCGGGACGGAGTTACCTGAAGCTTTCTTT. V gene TRBV19 combines with J gene TRBJ1-1; a possible D gene is TRBD1 (5 bases). In germline, CDR1 is LNHDA, CDR2 SQIVND (reference sequence). This CDR3 contains 14 residues. Trimming pared 7 bases from V and 6 bases from J, leaving 18 bases between.

The chain combines TRBV19 with TRBJ2-3; D is ambiguous. CDR1 LNHDA and CDR2 SQIVND come from the germline V gene (reference sequence). The V and J ends lost 0 bases and 2 bases respectively, with 6 bases between them. The CDR3 extends over 14 amino acids. The CDR3 loop is CASSIDMATDTQYF. The CDR3 DNA reads TGTGCCAGTAGTATAGATATGGCCACAGATACGCAGTATTTT.

This clone was observed a few times. The chain has TRBV5-4 and TRBJ2-7; 7 bases align to TRBD1. V shed 4 bases, J shed 7 bases, and the junction held 11 bases outside the gene matches. The length of the CDR3 is 14 residues. CDR1 is SGHNT, CDR2 YYREEE, per germline (reference sequence). The DNA for the CDR3 is TGTGCCAGCAGCGGAAAGGGGGCCACGCATGAGCAGTACTTC. It translates to CASSGKGATHEQYF.